The present T cell receptor beta chain was sequenced within a study of CD8 T cells in Susac syndrome (dated by TCRdb to about 2019). Turning to the overall study: Of the Susac syndrome patients who were sequenced, 5 or 6 had clinically active disease and roughly 8 were in clinical remission. Repertoire sequencing was used to test whether CD8+ T cell activation and differentiation in Susac syndrome was antigen driven. At blood withdrawal, Susac syndrome patients were either therapy-naive, taking corticosteroids (in some cases with IVIg as well), or taking IVIg alone. Clonality of the CD8+ T cell repertoire was compared between over 10 healthy donors, roughly 14 Susac syndrome patients and roughly 16 multiple sclerosis patients.

Peripheral blood CD8+ and CD4+ T cells from healthy donors, Susac syndrome patients and multiple sclerosis patients were profiled using high-throughput TCR beta sequencing. The Susac syndrome patients fulfilled recently defined diagnostic criteria for either definite or probable disease. CD8+ TEMRA cells were enriched by FACS, while bulk CD8+ and CD4+ T cells were purified by magnetic negative isolation. Blood was collected in EDTA tubes and processed within 24 hours, with PBMCs isolated through density gradient centrifugation. PBMCs intended for TCR sequencing were cryopreserved in liquid nitrogen and thawed later in a water bath at 37 degrees C. A purity of at least 90% was achieved for sorted or isolated CD4+, CD8+ and CD8+ TEMRA cells. The CDR3 numbers 14 residues from cysteine through phenylalanine. The kept DNA is CDR3 alone, 42 bases in frame from the first base. Per the germline V gene, SGDLS is the CDR1 and YYNGEE is the CDR2.

Broader findings and caveats from the paper: Clonal expansion was observed in Susac syndrome CD8+ repertoires, with the highest expansion in CD8+ TEMRA cells and greater expansion in clinically active than in remitting patients. The study acknowledged that relatively few individuals were included in the TCR sequencing and HLA analysis. Sixteen Susac-specific public clones were identified in the total CD8+ repertoire, and 5 or 6 Susac-specific public clones were identified in the CD8+ TEMRA repertoire.

RNA was extracted using the RNeasy kit, and about 0.45 to 1 ug of the RNA was reverse transcribed with random hexamers. The immunoSEQ multiplex PCR assay, covering 54 Vbeta and 13 Jbeta segments, was used to amplify TCR beta CDR3 regions. PCR amplification bias was corrected by using a synthetic template baseline for primer optimization and computational correction. Turning to the authors' computational methods: Reads were assigned to V, D and J genes according to IMGT and analyzed in immunoSEQ Analyzer, with only productive sequences retained. Clonality was calculated as one minus the Shannon entropy normalized by log2 of the number of productive unique sequences. For each patient and control, public and private clones were evaluated within the 100 most prevalent clones. Clones were defined as Susac-specific if absent from the healthy and MS cohorts, from more than 900 published viral clones and from other ImmuneACCESS disease sequences. TCRdb reanalyzed the raw reads on its own, using fastp at Q25 for trimming and MiXCR for clone calling, and kept in-frame beta chains. Every distinct CDR3 protein forms one entry, paired with its most common genes and DNA. TCRdb's processing, not the study's, gives the V and J calls here. The sample data list about 130,000 distinct CDR3 sequences, and approximately 96% of these were observed just once. In total, the top ten clones hold more than 0.2% of the sample.

This clonotype was found once. Which antigen it targets is not known. The germline gene is not matched at one end of the junction; a read error may be the cause. Sequenced: CD8+ T cells from PBMCs. This TCR was recovered from a human donor with Susac syndrome. Here the chain combines TRBV9 and TRBJ1-1, with TRBD1 as a weak D call on 5 bases. For the CDR3, the sequence is CASSVLQGGTEALF. The sequenced DNA is TGTGCCAGCAGCGTACTGCAGGGAGGGACTGAAGCTCTCTTT.